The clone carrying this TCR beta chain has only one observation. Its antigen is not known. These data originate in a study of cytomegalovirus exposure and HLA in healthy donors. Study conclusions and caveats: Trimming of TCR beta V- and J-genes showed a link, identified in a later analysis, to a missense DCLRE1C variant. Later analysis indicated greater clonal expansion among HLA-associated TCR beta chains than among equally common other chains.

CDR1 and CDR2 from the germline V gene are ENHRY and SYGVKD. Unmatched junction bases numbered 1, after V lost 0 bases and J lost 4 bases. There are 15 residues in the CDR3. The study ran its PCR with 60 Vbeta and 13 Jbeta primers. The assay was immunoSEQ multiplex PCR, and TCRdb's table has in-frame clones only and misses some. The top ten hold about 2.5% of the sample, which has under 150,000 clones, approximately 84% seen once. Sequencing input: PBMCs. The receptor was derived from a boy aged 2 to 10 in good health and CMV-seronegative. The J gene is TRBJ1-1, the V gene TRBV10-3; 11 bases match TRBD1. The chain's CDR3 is CAISESGTGGTEAFF. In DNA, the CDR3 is TGTGCCATCAGTGAGTCGGGGACAGGGGGCACTGAAGCTTTCTTT.